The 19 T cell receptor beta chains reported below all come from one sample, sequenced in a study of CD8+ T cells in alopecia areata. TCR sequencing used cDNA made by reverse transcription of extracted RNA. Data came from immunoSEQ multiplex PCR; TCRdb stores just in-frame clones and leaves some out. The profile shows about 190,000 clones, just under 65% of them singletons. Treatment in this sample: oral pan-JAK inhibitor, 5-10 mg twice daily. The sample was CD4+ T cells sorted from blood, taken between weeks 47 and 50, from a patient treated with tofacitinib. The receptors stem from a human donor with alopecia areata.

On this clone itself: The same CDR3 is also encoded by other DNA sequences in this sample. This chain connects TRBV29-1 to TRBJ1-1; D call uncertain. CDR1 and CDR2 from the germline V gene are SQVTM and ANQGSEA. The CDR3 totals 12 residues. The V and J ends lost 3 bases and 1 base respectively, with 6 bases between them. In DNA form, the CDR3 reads TGCAGCGTTGAGTTCGGGAACACTGAAGCTTTCTTT. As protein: CSVEFGNTEAFF.

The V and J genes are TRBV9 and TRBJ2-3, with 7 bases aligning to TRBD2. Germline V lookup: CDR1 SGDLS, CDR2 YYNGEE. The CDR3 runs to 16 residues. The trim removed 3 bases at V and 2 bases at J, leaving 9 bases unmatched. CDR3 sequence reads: CASSALGRGDTDTQYF. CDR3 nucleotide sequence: TGTGCCAGCAGCGCATTAGGGAGGGGAGACACAGATACGCAGTATTTT.

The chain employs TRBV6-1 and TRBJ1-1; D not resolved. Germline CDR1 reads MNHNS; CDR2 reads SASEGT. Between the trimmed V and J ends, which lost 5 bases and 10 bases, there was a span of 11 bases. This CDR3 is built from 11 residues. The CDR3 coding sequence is TGTGCCAGCAGTTACGACTCTACAGCTTTCTTT. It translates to CASSYDSTAFF.

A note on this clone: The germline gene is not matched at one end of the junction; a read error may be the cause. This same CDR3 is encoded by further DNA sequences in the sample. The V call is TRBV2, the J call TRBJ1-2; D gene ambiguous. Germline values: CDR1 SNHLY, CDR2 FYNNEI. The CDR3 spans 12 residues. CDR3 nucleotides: TGTGCCAGCAGCGAAGAGGAACCAGCCCACACCTTC. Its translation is CASSEEEPAHTF.

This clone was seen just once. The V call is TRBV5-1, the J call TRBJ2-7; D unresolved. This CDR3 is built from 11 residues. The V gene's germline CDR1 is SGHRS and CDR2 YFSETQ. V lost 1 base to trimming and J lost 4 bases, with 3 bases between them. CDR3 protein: CASSLKYEQYF. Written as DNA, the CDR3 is TGCGCCAGCAGCTTGAAATACGAGCAGTACTTC.

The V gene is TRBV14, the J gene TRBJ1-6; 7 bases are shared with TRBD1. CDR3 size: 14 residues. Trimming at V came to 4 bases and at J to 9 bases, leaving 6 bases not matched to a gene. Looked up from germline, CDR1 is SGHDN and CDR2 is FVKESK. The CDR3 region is CASSRGQDLSPLHF. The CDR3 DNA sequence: TGTGCCAGCAGCCGCGGACAGGACCTTTCACCCCTCCACTTT.

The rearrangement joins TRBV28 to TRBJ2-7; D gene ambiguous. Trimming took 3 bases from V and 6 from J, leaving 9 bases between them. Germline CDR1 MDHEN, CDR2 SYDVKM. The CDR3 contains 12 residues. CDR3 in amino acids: CASSLANTEQYF. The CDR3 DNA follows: TGTGCCAGCAGTTTGGCGAATACCGAGCAGTACTTC.

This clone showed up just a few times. The CDR3, as DNA: TGTGCCAGCAGCCCATCCGGGACAGCTAATTCACCCCTCCACTTT. Amino acid sequence: CASSPSGTANSPLHF. This chain links TRBV7-2 with TRBJ1-6; TRBD1 matches at 7 bases. The ends lost 5 bases at V and 6 bases at J; junction bases unmatched: 7. Germline CDR1 reads SGHTA; CDR2 reads FQGNSA. CDR3 length: 15 residues.

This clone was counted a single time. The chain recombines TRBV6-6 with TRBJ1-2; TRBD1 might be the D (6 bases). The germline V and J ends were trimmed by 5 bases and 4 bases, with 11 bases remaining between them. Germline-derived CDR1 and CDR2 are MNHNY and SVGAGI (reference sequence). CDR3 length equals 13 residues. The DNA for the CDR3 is TGTGCCAGCAGTCCACAGGGCCCCTATGGCTACACCTTC. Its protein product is CASSPQGPYGYTF.

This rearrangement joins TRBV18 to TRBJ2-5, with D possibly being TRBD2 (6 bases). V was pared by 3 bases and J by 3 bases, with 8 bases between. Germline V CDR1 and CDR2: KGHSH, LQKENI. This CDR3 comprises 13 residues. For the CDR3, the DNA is TGTGCCAGCTCACCGGGACTGGAAGAGACCCAGTACTTC. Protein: CASSPGLEETQYF.

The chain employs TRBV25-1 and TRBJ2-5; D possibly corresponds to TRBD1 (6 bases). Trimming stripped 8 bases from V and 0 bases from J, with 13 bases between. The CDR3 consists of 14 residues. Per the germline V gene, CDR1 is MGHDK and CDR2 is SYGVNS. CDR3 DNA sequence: TGTGCCAGCGGACAAAACAGGGACCAAGAGACCCAGTACTTC. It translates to CASGQNRDQETQYF.

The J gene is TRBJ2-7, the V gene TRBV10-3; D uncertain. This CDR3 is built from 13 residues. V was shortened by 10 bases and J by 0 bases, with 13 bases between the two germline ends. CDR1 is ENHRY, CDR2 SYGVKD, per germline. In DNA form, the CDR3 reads TGTGCCACGTACCCCGGCACCTCCTACGAGCAGTACTTC. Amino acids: CATYPGTSYEQYF.

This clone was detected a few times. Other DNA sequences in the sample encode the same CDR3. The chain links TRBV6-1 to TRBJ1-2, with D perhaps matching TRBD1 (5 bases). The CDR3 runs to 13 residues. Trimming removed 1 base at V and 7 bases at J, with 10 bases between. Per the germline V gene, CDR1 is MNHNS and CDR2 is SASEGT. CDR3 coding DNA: TGTGCCAGCAGTGAAGAGGGGAGGGTTGGCTACACCTTC. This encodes CASSEEGRVGYTF.

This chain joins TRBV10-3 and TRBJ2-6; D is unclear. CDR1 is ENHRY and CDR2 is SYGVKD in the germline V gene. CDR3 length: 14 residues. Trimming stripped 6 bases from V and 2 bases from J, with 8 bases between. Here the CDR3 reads CAIRGTTGANVLTF. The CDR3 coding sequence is TGTGCCATCAGGGGAACCACTGGGGCCAACGTCCTGACTTTC.

CDR3 nucleotide sequence: TGTGCCAGCTGGGACAGGGATCAGCCCCAGCATTTT. This translates into CASWDRDQPQHF. The chain has TRBV25-1 and TRBJ1-5; TRBD1 matches 9 bases. Germline V gene sequence: CDR1 MGHDK, CDR2 SYGVNS. CDR3 length: 12 residues. Germline trimming cut 8 bases from V and 5 bases from J; bases unmatched to any gene: 1.

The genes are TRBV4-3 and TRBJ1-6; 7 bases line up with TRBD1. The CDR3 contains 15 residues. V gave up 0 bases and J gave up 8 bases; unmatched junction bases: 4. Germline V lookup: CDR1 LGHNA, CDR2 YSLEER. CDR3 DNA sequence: TGCGCCAGCAGCCAAGACAGGGGGGGGTATTCACCCCTCCACTTT. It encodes CASSQDRGGYSPLHF.

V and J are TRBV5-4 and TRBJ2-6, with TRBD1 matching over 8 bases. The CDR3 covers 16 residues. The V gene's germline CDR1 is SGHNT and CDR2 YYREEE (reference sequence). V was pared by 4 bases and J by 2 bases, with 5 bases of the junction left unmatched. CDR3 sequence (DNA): TGTGCCAGCAGCGCGGACAGGGTCGCTGGGGCCAACGTCCTGACTTTC. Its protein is CASSADRVAGANVLTF.

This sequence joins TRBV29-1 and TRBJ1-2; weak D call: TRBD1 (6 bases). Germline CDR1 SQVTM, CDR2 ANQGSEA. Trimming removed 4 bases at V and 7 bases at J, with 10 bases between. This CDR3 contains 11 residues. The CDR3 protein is CSVGGAPGYTF. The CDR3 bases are TGCAGCGTTGGGGGGGCCCCTGGCTACACCTTC.

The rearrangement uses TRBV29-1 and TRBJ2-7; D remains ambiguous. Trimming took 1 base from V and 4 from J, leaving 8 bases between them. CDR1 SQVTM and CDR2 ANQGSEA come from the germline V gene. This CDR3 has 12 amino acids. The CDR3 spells CSVEVGQYEQYF. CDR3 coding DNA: TGCAGCGTTGAAGTTGGGCAGTACGAGCAGTACTTC.